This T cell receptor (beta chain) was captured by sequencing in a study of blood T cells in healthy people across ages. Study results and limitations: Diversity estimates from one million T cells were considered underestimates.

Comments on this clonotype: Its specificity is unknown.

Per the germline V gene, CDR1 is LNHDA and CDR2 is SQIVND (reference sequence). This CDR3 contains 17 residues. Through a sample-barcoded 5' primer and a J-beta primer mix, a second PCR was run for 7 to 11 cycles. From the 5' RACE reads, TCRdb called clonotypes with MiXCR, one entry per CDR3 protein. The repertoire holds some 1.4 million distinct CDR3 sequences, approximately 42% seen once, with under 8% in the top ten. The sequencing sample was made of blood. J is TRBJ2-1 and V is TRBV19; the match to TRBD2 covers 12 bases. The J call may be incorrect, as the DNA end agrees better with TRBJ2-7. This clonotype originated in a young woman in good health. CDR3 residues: CASSMGLAGFSYNEQYF. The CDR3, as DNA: TGTGCCAGTAGTATGGGACTAGCGGGTTTCTCCTACAATGAGCAGTACTTC.